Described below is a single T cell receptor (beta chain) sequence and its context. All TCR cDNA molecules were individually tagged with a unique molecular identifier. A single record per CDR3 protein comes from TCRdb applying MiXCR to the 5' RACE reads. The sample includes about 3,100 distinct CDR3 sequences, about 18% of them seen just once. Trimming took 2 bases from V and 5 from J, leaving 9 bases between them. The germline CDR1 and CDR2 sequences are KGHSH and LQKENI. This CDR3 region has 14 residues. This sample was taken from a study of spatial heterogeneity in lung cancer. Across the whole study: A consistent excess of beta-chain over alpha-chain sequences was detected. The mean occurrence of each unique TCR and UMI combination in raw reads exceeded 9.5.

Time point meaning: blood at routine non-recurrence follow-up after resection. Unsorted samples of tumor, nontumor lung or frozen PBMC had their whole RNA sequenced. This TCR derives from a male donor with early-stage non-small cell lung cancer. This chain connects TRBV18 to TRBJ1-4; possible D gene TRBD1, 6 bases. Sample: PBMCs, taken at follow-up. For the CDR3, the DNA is TGTGCCAGCTCACCAGGGACACAAAATGAAAAACTGTTTTTT. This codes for CASSPGTQNEKLFF.